The 17 T cell receptor beta chains listed next were all sequenced from one sample in a study of T cells in Graves' hyperthyroidism and ophthalmopathy. Amplification yielded TCR beta CDR3 regions, with RNA transcripts as the source. In the first-round RT-PCR of the TCR CDR3, the HTBI primer set was used. TCRdb reanalysed the multiplex PCR reads using MiXCR and keeps one entry per CDR3 protein. The sample holds about 500,000 distinct CDR3 sequences; around 15% are singletons and the top ten take over 15%. The sequencing input was blood. These TCRs come from a woman younger than 35 with Graves' hyperthyroidism.

This chain connects TRBV2 to TRBJ2-7, with TRBD2 matching 11 bases. Germline CDR1 SNHLY, CDR2 FYNNEI. V trimming: 8 bases; J trimming: 4 bases; junction bases outside the gene matches: 4. The CDR3 sequence is 13 residues long. As DNA, the CDR3 is TGTGCCAGCTTAGGGACTAGCGGATACGAGCAGTACTTC. Translating gives CASLGTSGYEQYF. The whole variable domain, remainder taken from reference TRBV2 and TRBJ2-7, is EPEVTQTPSHQVTQMGQEVILRCVPISNHLYFYWYRQILGQKVEFLVSFYNNEISEKSEIFDDQFSVERPDGSNFTLKIRSTKLEDSAMYFCASLGTSGYEQYFGPGTRLTVT.

This clonotype was counted at least ten times. This chain links TRBV9 with TRBJ2-1, with 7 bases identical to TRBD2. The J segment lost 5 bases and the V segment lost 4 bases, leaving 12 bases of the junction unmatched. Germline V lookup: CDR1 SGDLS, CDR2 YYNGEE. The CDR3 sequence is 16 residues long. Written as DNA, the CDR3 is TGTGCCAGCAGCCCCCGGTCTGCGGGAGTGCACAATGAGCAGTTCTTC. It translates to CASSPRSAGVHNEQFF. The full variable domain, completed using reference TRBV9 and TRBJ2-1, is DSGVTQTPKHLITATGQRVTLRCSPRSGDLSVYWYQQSLDQGLQFLIQYYNGEERAKGNILERFSAQQFPDLHSELNLSSLELGDSALYFCASSPRSAGVHNEQFFGPGTRLTVL.

In this sample, this clonotype turned up many times. V usage is TRBV24-1 and J usage is TRBJ1-5, with 7 bases matching TRBD1. V trimming: 10 bases; J trimming: 5 bases; junction bases outside the gene matches: 10. Germline V lookup: CDR1 KGHDR, CDR2 SFDVKD. The CDR3 runs to 14 residues. The CDR3 loop is CATEGTAGDQPQHF. The CDR3 DNA reads TGTGCCACAGAAGGGACAGCCGGGGATCAGCCCCAGCATTTT.

This clonotype has at least ten counts. This chain uses TRBV10-2 with TRBJ1-2; no definite D call. Trimming took off 0 bases at V and 2 bases at J, with 13 bases between the two ends. Per germline, CDR1 WSHSY and CDR2 SAAADI. The CDR3 is made up of 16 amino acids. The DNA for the CDR3 is TGCGCCAGCAGTGAGTCGAGAGGTATAGAAAACTATGGCTACACCTTC. The encoded protein is CASSESRGIENYGYTF.

About this clonotype: This may arise from a read error, as a much more abundant clone is one base away. The chain couples TRBV12-3 or TRBV12-4 to TRBJ1-2; 8 nucleotides agree with TRBD1. With 5 bases clipped from V and 5 bases from J, the junction kept 10 bases outside the gene matches. The CDR3 runs to 15 residues. In DNA, the CDR3 is TGTGCCAGCAGTCCCCGGACAGGGACCAGATATGGCTACACCTTC. As protein: CASSPRTGTRYGYTF.

The chain employs TRBV15 and TRBJ2-1; 8 bases agree with TRBD2. This CDR3 has 16 residues. The germline CDR1 and CDR2 sequences are LNHNV and YYDKDF (reference sequence). Losses at the gene ends were 0 bases for V and 2 bases for J; bases not matched to a gene: 3. CDR3 bases: TGTGCCACCAGCAGAGACCAGCGGGAGCCCTACAATGAGCAGTTCTTC. This sequence encodes CATSRDQREPYNEQFF.

The V gene is TRBV6-1, the J gene TRBJ2-1; D may be TRBD2 (5 bases). The CDR3 spans 16 residues. CDR1 and CDR2 (germline): MNHNS, SASEGT. The V end was cut by 7 bases, the J end by 6 bases, with 22 bases between. CDR3 residues: CASTTYRGPGINEQFF. The CDR3 coding sequence is TGTGCCAGCACTACTTATCGGGGTCCGGGAATCAATGAGCAGTTCTTC.

This clonotype was counted at least ten times. The genes are TRBV7-8 and TRBJ2-1; 11 bases are shared with TRBD2. CDR3 size: 18 residues. Germline-derived CDR1 and CDR2 are SGHVS and FQNEAQ. The V segment lost 5 bases and the J segment 7 bases; nucleotides outside the gene matches: 16. The CDR3 region is CASSPRLDSGRVGNEQFF. The CDR3 DNA follows: TGTGCCAGCAGCCCAAGGTTGGATAGCGGGAGGGTGGGGAATGAGCAGTTCTTC. Complete variable domain (other parts from reference TRBV7-8 and TRBJ2-1): GAGVSQSPRYKVAKRGQDVALRCDPISGHVSLFWYQQALGQGPEFLTYFQNEAQLDKSGLPSDRFFAERPEGSVSTLKIQRTQQEDSAVYLCASSPRLDSGRVGNEQFFGPGTRLTVL.

The sample holds many counts of this clonotype. The V gene is TRBV12-3 or TRBV12-4, the J gene TRBJ2-5; tentative D call: TRBD1 (6 bases). The CDR3 has 19 amino acids. Trimming shortened V by 5 bases and J by 5 bases, and 30 bases separated the two germline ends. The CDR3 sequence: CASSPMGLGHTGILETQYF. In DNA form, the CDR3 reads TGTGCCAGCAGTCCCATGGGGCTCGGTCATACAGGGATCCTGGAGACCCAGTACTTC.

This clonotype has ten or more counts. The chain combines TRBV12-3 or TRBV12-4 with TRBJ1-2; 8 bases line up with TRBD1. V dropped 6 bases and J dropped 4; count of bases not matched to a gene: 10. This CDR3 comprises 15 residues. The CDR3 DNA reads TGTGCCAGCAGCTTTTCTTACAGGGGGGCCTATGGCTACACCTTC. Translation: CASSFSYRGAYGYTF.

V is TRBV3-1 and J is TRBJ1-6; weak D call: TRBD1 (5 bases). V was clipped by 5 bases and J by 10 bases, with 18 bases between them. Germline V gene sequence: CDR1 LGHDT, CDR2 YNNKEL (reference sequence). There are 15 residues in the CDR3. CDR3 residues: CASSSETAVTSPLHF. The CDR3 DNA reads as TGTGCCAGCAGCTCTGAGACAGCCGTAACATCACCCCTCCACTTT. Drawing the rest from reference TRBV3-1 and TRBJ1-6, the complete variable domain is DTAVSQTPKYLVTQMGNDKSIKCEQNLGHDTMYWYKQDSKKFLKIMFSYNNKELIINETVPNRFSPKSPDKAHLNLHINSLELGDSAVYFCASSSETAVTSPLHFGNGTRLTVT.

The table lists this clonotype with many counts. This chain joins TRBV12-3 or TRBV12-4 and TRBJ1-2, with D perhaps matching TRBD1 (5 bases). The CDR3 extends over 13 amino acids. V lost 5 bases and J 4 bases, leaving 11 bases between the germline ends. As DNA, the CDR3 is TGTGCCAGCAGTCCGGACACGGTCTATGGCTACACCTTC. The encoded protein is CASSPDTVYGYTF.

This clonotype has ten or more counts. The genes are TRBV7-8 and TRBJ2-7, with 8 bases that match TRBD2. The CDR3 sequence is 15 residues long. The germline V gene encodes CDR1 SGHVS and CDR2 FQNEAQ. V shed 7 bases, J shed 5 bases, and the junction held 13 bases outside the gene matches. The CDR3 loop is CASNPWREAKNEQYF. The CDR3 DNA sequence: TGTGCCAGCAACCCCTGGCGGGAGGCCAAGAACGAGCAGTACTTC.

This clonotype occurred many times. The V call is TRBV4-1, the J call TRBJ2-7, with no clear D. The CDR3 has 15 residues. Germline assignment: CDR1 MGHRA and CDR2 YSYEKL. Trimming shortened V by 3 bases and J by 4 bases, and 16 bases separated the two germline ends. CDR3 loop: CASSQLYRLGYEQYF. The CDR3 DNA reads TGCGCCAGCAGCCAGCTATATCGGTTGGGTTACGAGCAGTACTTC.

The chain uses TRBV20-1 and TRBJ1-5; no firm D call. With 4 bases removed from V and 2 bases from J, the gap between germline ends came to 9 bases. Germline V gives CDR1 DFQATT, CDR2 SNEGSKA (reference sequence). The CDR3 runs to 13 residues. CDR3 residues: CSAKAHGNQPQHF. CDR3 sequence (DNA): TGCAGTGCTAAAGCTCACGGCAATCAGCCCCAGCATTTT.

This clonotype was detected many times. J is TRBJ2-1 and V is TRBV7-8; 7 nucleotides match TRBD2. The CDR3 sequence is 14 residues long. The junction had 5 bases not matched to a gene; V was cut back by 5 bases and J by 4 bases. Looked up from germline, CDR1 is SGHVS and CDR2 is FQNEAQ. The CDR3 DNA reads TGTGCCAGCAGCGGGAGGGTGGGGTACAATGAGCAGTTCTTC. Amino acids: CASSGRVGYNEQFF.

This clonotype was detected many times. The chain joins TRBV6-1 to TRBJ2-1; TRBD2 matches 8 bases. The CDR3 length is 18 residues. The V segment lost 2 bases and the J segment 6 bases; nucleotides outside the gene matches: 15. Germline CDR1 MNHNS, CDR2 SASEGT. CDR3 protein: CASSESLREAGRRNEQFF. The CDR3 DNA reads TGTGCCAGCAGTGAAAGTTTGCGGGAGGCCGGTCGCCGCAATGAGCAGTTCTTC.